The source of this T cell receptor (beta chain) is a study of shared clonotypes between healthy human individuals (dated by TCRdb to about 2020). Context from the whole study: The cohort included a few men and a couple of women between 18 and 49 years of age. Each donor's leukapheresis produced roughly between roughly 0.85 and 10 billion PBMCs. For each donor, three plates each were used for CD4 naive and CD4 memory, two plates were used for CD8 naive, and one plate was used for CD8 memory. Blood TCR repertoires of a handful of healthy adults were deeply sequenced to estimate repertoire size and the extent of clonotype sharing between individuals. Libraries were prepared and TCR repertoires were sequenced by different laboratories using diverse techniques, in order to increase sequencing depth and limit assay-specific biases.

The research as a whole found: Naive subsets generally had larger estimated clonotype richness than memory subsets did. Compared with non-shared clonotypes, clonotypes shared by all four sorted-subset donors had higher generation probabilities. Sampling was limited to blood, and TCR repertoires in tissue likely differ from TCR repertoires in blood. Incomplete sequencing was indicated by rarefaction of sorted-subset datasets, despite the large sequencing depth. Because the study included only a small number of donors, the genetic and exposure-history diversity represented was limited. Pairwise subsampling led to the expectation that sequencing depth would affect the degree of clonotype sharing among donors. When four donors were compared, the shared fraction of clonotypes was about 5% for naive CD4, 3% to 4% for naive CD8, about 2.4% for memory CD4, and less than 0.5% for memory CD8.

With regard to this clone: Its antigen is still unknown. It has no much larger one-base neighbor in the sample; base qualities were not kept.

The cysteine opens and the phenylalanine closes a CDR3 of 16 amino acids. Left in the record is the CDR3 DNA by itself, 48 bases read in frame from the first base. The germline V gene (reference sequence) provides CDR1 SEHNR and CDR2 FQNEAQ. From V the trimming removes 1 base and from J it removes 3 bases, while the gene matches leave 8 bases of the junction unaccounted for. Using the deep immunoSEQ assay, multiplex PCR amplified TCR CDR3 regions from genomic DNA. Extracted genomic DNA from each cell subset was spread evenly across all wells of several immunoSEQ 96-well plates, with each plate serving as a replicate. For sorted subsets, approximately 0.2 ug of genomic DNA, equivalent to some 30,000 T cell genomes, went into each replicate PCR. The purified libraries were quantified using a Qubit 3.0 fluorometer, sized with a Bioanalyzer 2100, and then quantified again using the KAPA Library Quantification kit. A separate single-read 150-cycle Illumina NextSeq 550 flow cell was used to sequence each immunoSEQ 96-well plate. The original methods were these. Because the immunoSEQ output held only junctional sequences and lacked quality scores, the filtering could not match the filtering applied to full-length reads. To assign V/J genes and CDR3, sequences were annotated using PyIR, a Python wrapper for IgBLAST v1.9, with IMGT germline references. Reads were removed for weak V/J assignments (E-value above 1e-6), missing CDR3, stop codons, out-of-frame junctions, or ambiguous translated residues. V3J clonotypes were defined as sequences sharing an identical inferred V gene, J gene, and CDR3 amino acid sequence. Percentage overlap between repertoires was computed as shared unique clonotypes divided by the size of the smaller repertoire. Richness of each repertoire was evaluated using RTK rarefaction, the Chao1 estimator, and Recon v2.1 estimates of unobserved clonotypes. OLGA was used to compute generation probabilities for all TCRbeta clonotypes that the gDNA method yielded from a handful of donors. Not all clones reach the TCRdb copy of this immuneACCESS table, which keeps in-frame sequences only. Checked studies attribute under half of the gap to unresolved V genes and leave the rest unexplained. The V and J calls and the clone size are those of that table, but D and trimming were determined from the DNA. The sample contains millions of clones, just under 95% of them found a single time. 1% to 1.3% of the sample lies in the top ten.

CD8 naive samples were CD45RO-negative cells positively selected for CCR7, giving a CD45RA+CCR7+ population that excluded TemRA cells. Donors were healthy HIV-negative adults with no recently reported acute infections or vaccinations. Every donor was a Caucasian adult living in Nashville, Tennessee, USA. Blood was obtained by leukapheresis, after which PBMCs were separated by Ficoll-Histopaque density gradient centrifugation and cryopreserved in liquid nitrogen vapor phase. Analytical flow cytometry was used to check the purity and quantity of each magnetically sorted T cell population. Each sorted fraction had its genomic DNA isolated and then quantified by UV absorbance on a Nanodrop 2000c.

The sample comprised naive CD8+ T cells sorted from blood. According to the study, the label for this sample's cell subset or site signals: CD45RA+CCR7+. The sequence derives from a man between 18 and 29 years old in good health. This chain is built from TRBV7-9 and TRBJ1-1, and 7 junction bases match TRBD1. The DNA sequence reads TGTGCCAGCAGCTTAGGACAGGGAGACTGGGACACTGAAGCTTTCTTT. This yields the protein CASSLGQGDWDTEAFF. Reference TRBV7-9 and TRBJ1-1 proteins supply the regions before and after the CDR3; the full variable domain is: DTGVSQNPRHKITKRGQNVTFRCDPISEHNRLYWYRQTLGQGPEFLTYFQNEAQLEKSRLLSDRFSAERPKGSFSTLEIQRTEQGDSAMYLCASSLGQGDWDTEAFFGQGTRLTVV.